The 13 T cell receptor beta chains below were found in one sample sequenced in a study of blood T cell repertoires in COVID-19. Profiled with immunoSEQ multiplex PCR; TCRdb holds only in-frame clones, not every one. The table records about 280,000 clones, around 85% of them present only once. Sequencing input: peripheral blood. The receptors stem from a man between 50 and 59 years old with active or convalescent COVID-19.

The J gene is TRBJ1-6, the V gene TRBV2; the D gene is possibly TRBD1 (6 bases). Germline V gene data show CDR1 as SNHLY and CDR2 as FYNNEI. CDR3 length: 13 amino acids. V lost 6 bases to trimming and J lost 10 bases, with 13 bases between them. The CDR3 DNA reads as TGTGCCAGCAGGGAGGGGGGGGAATCACCCCTCCACTTT. Amino acids: CASREGGESPLHF.

This sequence joins TRBV6-2 or TRBV6-3 and TRBJ2-7, with 10 bases matching TRBD2. V lost 2 bases, J lost 5 bases, and 3 bases stayed unmatched. The CDR3 is made up of 14 amino acids. In germline, CDR1 is MNHEY, CDR2 SVGEGT. In DNA form, the CDR3 reads TGTGCCAGCAGTTACGGCCTAGCGGGAGACGAGCAGTACTTC. As protein: CASSYGLAGDEQYF.

The chain links TRBV19 to TRBJ2-4, with D possibly being TRBD2 (5 bases). Trimming took off 1 base at V and 0 bases at J, with 10 bases between the two ends. Germline CDR1 LNHDA, CDR2 SQIVND (reference sequence). The CDR3 runs 16 residues. This chain's CDR3 is CASSIVGGIAKNIQYF. The CDR3 coding sequence is TGTGCCAGTAGTATAGTTGGAGGTATAGCCAAAAACATTCAGTACTTC.

This clone was counted a single time. The rearrangement uses TRBV12-3 or TRBV12-4 and TRBJ2-7; D is possibly TRBD2 (6 bases). Trimming shortened V by 6 bases and J by 5 bases, and 11 bases separated the two germline ends. This CDR3 is built from 12 residues. CDR3 in amino acids: CASSLLAHEQYF. CDR3 DNA sequence: TGTGCCAGCAGCTTACTAGCTCACGAGCAGTACTTC.

This chain joins TRBV18 and TRBJ2-1; weak D call: TRBD1 (6 bases). V lost 3 bases, J lost 5 bases, and 8 bases lay in between. The germline CDR1 and CDR2 sequences are KGHSH and LQKENI. The CDR3 consists of 13 residues. CDR3 sequence: CASSPDRHNEQFF. CDR3 in DNA: TGTGCCAGCTCACCGGACAGACACAATGAGCAGTTCTTC.

This sequence joins TRBV30 and TRBJ1-3; D is uncertain. The V end lost 3 bases, the J end lost 2 bases, and 5 bases lay between the germline ends. CDR1 and CDR2 from the germline V gene are GTSNPN and SVGIG (reference sequence). The CDR3 consists of 12 residues. The CDR3 sequence: CAWSNTGNTIYF. The CDR3 DNA follows: TGTGCCTGGAGCAACACTGGAAACACCATATATTTT.

This chain uses TRBV7-3 with TRBJ1-2, with D uncertain. The germline CDR1 and CDR2 sequences are SGHTA and FQGTGA. This CDR3 contains 14 residues. V was trimmed by 5 bases and J by 4 bases, leaving 14 bases between them. The CDR3 nucleotides read TGTGCCAGCAGCCTCGACCCGGAGGGCTATGGCTACACCTTC. As protein: CASSLDPEGYGYTF. The full variable domain, rest sourced from reference TRBV7-3 and TRBJ1-2, is GAGVSQTPSNKVTEKGKYVELRCDPISGHTALYWYRQSLGQGPEFLIYFQGTGAADDSGLPNDRFFAVRPEGSVSTLKIQRTERGDSAVYLCASSLDPEGYGYTFGSGTRLTVV.

V gene TRBV4-3 combines with J gene TRBJ2-2; maybe TRBD2 (5 bases). The germline V gene has CDR1 LGHNA and CDR2 YSLEER. Trimming removed 2 bases from V and 5 bases from J, with 6 bases in between. The CDR3 extends over 13 amino acids. The CDR3: CASSQSGTGELFF. For the CDR3, the DNA is TGCGCCAGCAGCCAATCGGGAACCGGGGAGCTGTTTTTT.

V usage is TRBV7-8 and J usage is TRBJ2-5, with D possibly being TRBD1 (6 bases). Germline-derived CDR1 and CDR2 are SGHVS and FQNEAQ. V was clipped by 4 bases and J by 5 bases, with 17 bases between them. The CDR3 is 15 amino acids. CDR3 amino acids: CASSYDRPSRETQYF. As DNA, the CDR3 is TGTGCCAGCAGCTACGACAGGCCGTCACGGGAGACCCAGTACTTC.

This chain joins TRBV18 and TRBJ1-1; D might be TRBD1 (6 bases). Germline assignment: CDR1 KGHSH and CDR2 LQKENI. Trimming removed 6 bases from V and 7 bases from J, with 12 bases in between. This CDR3 is built from 12 residues. For the CDR3, the DNA is TGTGCCAGCTCCCCGGACAGATTTGAAGCTTTCTTT. This codes for CASSPDRFEAFF.

The chain is built from TRBV9 and TRBJ2-1; 7 bases are shared with TRBD2. The CDR3 length is 13 residues. CDR1 and CDR2 (germline): SGDLS, YYNGEE. Losses at the gene ends were 3 bases for V and 6 bases for J; bases not matched to a gene: 3. CDR3 in amino acids: CASSGGTTNEQFF. The CDR3 nucleotides read TGTGCCAGCAGCGGCGGGACTACCAATGAGCAGTTCTTC.

For the CDR3, the DNA is TGTGCCAGCAGCTTAGGTAGGGGGCAAGGTGGCTACACCTTC. As protein: CASSLGRGQGGYTF. The chain recombines TRBV5-6 with TRBJ1-2; 7 nucleotides align to TRBD1. Unmatched junction bases numbered 8, after V lost 2 bases and J lost 7 bases. Germline CDR1 SGHDT, CDR2 YYEEEE. The CDR3 consists of 14 residues.

The chain has TRBV6-2 or TRBV6-3 and TRBJ1-2; maybe TRBD1 (6 bases). Germline V gene lookup returns CDR1 MNHEY and CDR2 SVGEGT. This CDR3 is 13 amino acids long. V was trimmed by 5 bases and J by 3 bases, leaving 10 bases between them. The CDR3: CASSPRTDYGYTF. The CDR3 region has the DNA TGTGCCAGCAGTCCCCGGACAGACTATGGCTACACCTTC.